This TCR beta chain is drawn from a study of technical replicates of blood from several donors (dated by TCRdb to 2015 to 2018). Concerning this clone itself: The antigen it binds to is not known. Per-nucleotide qualities are absent, and no much larger clonotype sits a single base away.

Libraries were prepared through the immunoSEQ multiplex PCR assay. Held by TCRdb, this immuneACCESS table contains in-frame sequences only and omits some clones. Under half of the omission traces to an unresolved V gene where checked; the cause of the rest is unknown. The sample yields roughly 70,000 clones; 85% to 95% were counted once. Approximately 0.4% of the sample is in the top ten clones. The germline V gene specifies KGHSH as CDR1 and LQKENI as CDR2. V is reduced by 3 bases and J by 5 bases, leaving a spacing of 8 bases between them. The CDR3 holds 12 amino acids from the cysteine to the phenylalanine. The DNA shown is the 36-base CDR3, in frame from base 1.

This TCR derives from a human donor in good health. The sample taken for sequencing was T cells isolated from PBMCs. The receptor chain draws on TRBV18 and TRBJ2-7; no D gene is confidently identified. The base sequence is TGTGCCAGCTCACCGGCAGGTAACGAGCAGTACTTC. Translated, it gives CASSPAGNEQYF.